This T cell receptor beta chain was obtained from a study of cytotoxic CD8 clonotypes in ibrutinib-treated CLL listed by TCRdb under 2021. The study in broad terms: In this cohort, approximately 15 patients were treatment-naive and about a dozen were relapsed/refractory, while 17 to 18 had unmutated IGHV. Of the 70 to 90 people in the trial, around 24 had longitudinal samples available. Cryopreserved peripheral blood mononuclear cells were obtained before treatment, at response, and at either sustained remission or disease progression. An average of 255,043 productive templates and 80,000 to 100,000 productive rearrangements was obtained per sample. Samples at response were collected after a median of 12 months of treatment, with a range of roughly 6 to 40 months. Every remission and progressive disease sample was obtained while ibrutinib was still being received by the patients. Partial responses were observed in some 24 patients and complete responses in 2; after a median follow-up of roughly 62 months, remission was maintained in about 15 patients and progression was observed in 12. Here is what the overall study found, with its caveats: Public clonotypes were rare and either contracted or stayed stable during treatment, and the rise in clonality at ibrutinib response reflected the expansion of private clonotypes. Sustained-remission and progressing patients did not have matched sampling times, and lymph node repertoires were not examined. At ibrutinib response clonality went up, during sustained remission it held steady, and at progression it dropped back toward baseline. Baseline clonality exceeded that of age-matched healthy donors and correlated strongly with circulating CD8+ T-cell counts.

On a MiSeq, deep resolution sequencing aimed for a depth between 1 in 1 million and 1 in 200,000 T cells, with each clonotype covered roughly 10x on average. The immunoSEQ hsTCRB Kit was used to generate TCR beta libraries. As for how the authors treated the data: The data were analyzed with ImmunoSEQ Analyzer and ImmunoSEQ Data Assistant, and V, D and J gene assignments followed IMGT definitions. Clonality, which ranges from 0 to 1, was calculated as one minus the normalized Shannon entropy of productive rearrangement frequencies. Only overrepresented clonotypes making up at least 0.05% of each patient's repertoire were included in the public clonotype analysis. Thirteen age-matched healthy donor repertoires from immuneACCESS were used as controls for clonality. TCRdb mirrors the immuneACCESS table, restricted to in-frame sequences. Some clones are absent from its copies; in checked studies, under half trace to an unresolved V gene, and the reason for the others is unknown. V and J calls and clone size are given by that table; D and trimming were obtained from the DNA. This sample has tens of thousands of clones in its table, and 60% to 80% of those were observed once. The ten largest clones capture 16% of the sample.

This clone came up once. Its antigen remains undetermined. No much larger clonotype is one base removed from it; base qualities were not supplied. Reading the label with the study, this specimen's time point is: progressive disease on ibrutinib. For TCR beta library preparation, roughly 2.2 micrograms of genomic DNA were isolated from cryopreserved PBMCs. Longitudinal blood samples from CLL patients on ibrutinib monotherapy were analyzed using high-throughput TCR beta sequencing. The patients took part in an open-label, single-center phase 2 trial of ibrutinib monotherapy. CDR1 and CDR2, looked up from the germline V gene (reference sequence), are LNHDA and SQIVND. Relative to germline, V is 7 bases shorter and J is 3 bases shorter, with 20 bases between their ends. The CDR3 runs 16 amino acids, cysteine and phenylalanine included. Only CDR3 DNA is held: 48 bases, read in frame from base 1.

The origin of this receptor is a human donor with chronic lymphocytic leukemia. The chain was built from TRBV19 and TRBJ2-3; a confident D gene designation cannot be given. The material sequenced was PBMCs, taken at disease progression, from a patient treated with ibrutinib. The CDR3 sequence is CASKEAGTSRTDTQYF. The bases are TGTGCCAGTAAAGAGGCAGGAACATCCCGAACAGATACGCAGTATTTT.